Listed below are T cell receptor beta chains from one sample, sequenced in a study of shared clonotypes between healthy human individuals. Measured with immunoSEQ multiplex PCR; TCRdb has only the in-frame clones, and not every one. Of some 2,400,000 clones listed, under 97% are singletons. The source material was naive CD4+ T cells sorted from blood. These receptors were obtained from a man aged 18 to 29 in good health. Each CDR3 is given with its conserved first and last residue. D genes are given only for firm matches. Expanded clones get a size class; other rows say once, few or many, or leave the size out.

D gene: -
V gene: TRBV15
J gene: TRBJ1-2
clone size: -
CDR3 DNA: TGTGCCACCAGTCCCGGGTCTGCCTATGGCTACACCTTC
CDR3 protein: CATSPGSAYGYTF

D gene: TRBD2
V gene: TRBV6-7
J gene: TRBJ2-7
clone size: -
CDR3 DNA: TGTGCCAGCAGCCAAGGACTAGCCTACGAGCAGTACTTC
CDR3 protein: CASSQGLAYEQYF

D gene: TRBD1
V gene: TRBV27
J gene: TRBJ1-1
clone size: -
CDR3 DNA: TGTGCCAGCAGTTTAGAGGCAGGGGGGAACACTGAAGCTTTCTTT
CDR3 protein: CASSLEAGGNTEAFF

D gene: TRBD1
V gene: TRBV6-5
J gene: TRBJ2-5
clone size: -
CDR3 DNA: TGTGCCAGCAGACCCGACAGGGGGCTGATCGAGACCCAGTACTTC
CDR3 protein: CASRPDRGLIETQYF

D gene: TRBD1
V gene: TRBV5-4
J gene: TRBJ2-1
clone size: -
CDR3 DNA: TGTGCCAGCAGCCCGCCGGGACAGGGATACAATGAGCAGTTCTTC
CDR3 protein: CASSPPGQGYNEQFF

D gene: TRBD2
V gene: TRBV7-9
J gene: TRBJ2-3
clone size: -
CDR3 DNA: TGTGCCAGCAGCATACCCCCAGGCGGGAGTAGCACAGATACGCAGTATTTT
CDR3 protein: CASSIPPGGSSTDTQYF

D gene: -
V gene: TRBV11-2
J gene: TRBJ2-7
clone size: once
CDR3 DNA: TGTGCCAGCAGCCAGGACAATTTATCCTACGAGCAGTACTTC
CDR3 protein: CASSQDNLSYEQYF

D gene: TRBD1
V gene: TRBV5-1
J gene: TRBJ1-2
clone size: once
CDR3 DNA: TGCGCCAGCAGCTTGTCAGGACAGGGGGCTCGAGGCTACACCTTC
CDR3 protein: CASSLSGQGARGYTF

D gene: -
V gene: TRBV18
J gene: TRBJ2-5
clone size: -
CDR3 DNA: TGTGCCAGCTCACGGGCGCTCCAAGAGACCCAGTACTTC
CDR3 protein: CASSRALQETQYF

D gene: TRBD1
V gene: TRBV5-5
J gene: TRBJ1-2
clone size: -
CDR3 DNA: TGTGCCAGCAGACCGGGACAGGGGGCCTTCTATGGCTACACCTTC
CDR3 protein: CASRPGQGAFYGYTF

D gene: -
V gene: TRBV28
J gene: TRBJ1-1
clone size: -
CDR3 DNA: TGTGCCAGCAGTTCCTCTGCCTCGAACACTGAAGCTTTCTTT
CDR3 protein: CASSSSASNTEAFF

D gene: TRBD1
V gene: TRBV5-4
J gene: TRBJ2-1
clone size: -
CDR3 DNA: TGTGCCAGCAGCTTCAGGACAGGGGACAATGAGCAGTTCTTC
CDR3 protein: CASSFRTGDNEQFF

D gene: TRBD2
V gene: TRBV6-5
J gene: TRBJ2-1
clone size: -
CDR3 DNA: TGTGCCAGCAGACCTAGCGGGGGAGCCTACAATGAGCAGTTCTTC
CDR3 protein: CASRPSGGAYNEQFF

D gene: TRBD1
V gene: TRBV5-1
J gene: TRBJ1-6
clone size: -
CDR3 DNA: TGCGCCAGCAGCTTGGATACCGGGACAGGGGGTCTTTCACCCCTCCACTTT
CDR3 protein: CASSLDTGTGGLSPLHF

D gene: -
V gene: TRBV12-2
J gene: TRBJ1-4
clone size: -
CDR3 DNA: TGTGCAAGTCGCCCCGGGCCAGCTGGGGAAAAACTGTTTTTT
CDR3 protein: CASRPGPAGEKLFF

D gene: -
V gene: TRBV28
J gene: TRBJ1-3
clone size: -
CDR3 DNA: TGTGCCAGCAGTTTTGCTGGGGCCACCTCTGGAAACACCATATATTTT
CDR3 protein: CASSFAGATSGNTIYF

D gene: TRBD2
V gene: TRBV4-1
J gene: TRBJ2-3
clone size: -
CDR3 DNA: TGCGCCAGCAGCCCAATAGCGGGGGGGCCGTCGGATACGCAGTATTTT
CDR3 protein: CASSPIAGGPSDTQYF

D gene: TRBD1
V gene: TRBV6-1
J gene: TRBJ2-1
clone size: -
CDR3 DNA: TGTGCCAGCAGTGTCCGCCTCACAGGGGCCCCGCCCTACAATGAGCAGTTCTTC
CDR3 protein: CASSVRLTGAPPYNEQFF

D gene: -
V gene: TRBV27
J gene: TRBJ1-6
clone size: -
CDR3 DNA: TGTGCCAGCAGTTTATTCAGGGTCCCGAATTCACCCCTCCACTTT
CDR3 protein: CASSLFRVPNSPLHF

D gene: TRBD1
V gene: TRBV5-1
J gene: TRBJ2-5
clone size: once
CDR3 DNA: TGCGCCAGCAGCTCAGGACAGGGGGACCAAGAGACCCAGTACTTC
CDR3 protein: CASSSGQGDQETQYF

D gene: -
V gene: TRBV6-1
J gene: TRBJ2-2
clone size: -
CDR3 DNA: TGTGCCAGCAGTGCCGTGGCGGGTAACACCGGGGAGCTGTTTTTT
CDR3 protein: CASSAVAGNTGELFF

D gene: -
V gene: TRBV6-5
J gene: TRBJ1-1
clone size: few
CDR3 DNA: TGTGCCAGCGGACGGGGAGGGACTGAAGCTTTCTTT
CDR3 protein: CASGRGGTEAFF

D gene: TRBD1
V gene: TRBV6-1
J gene: TRBJ1-5
clone size: -
CDR3 DNA: TGTGCCAGCAGTGTAGGGACAGTTTATAGCAATCAGCCCCAGCATTTT
CDR3 protein: CASSVGTVYSNQPQHF

D gene: TRBD2
V gene: TRBV5-1
J gene: TRBJ2-1
clone size: -
CDR3 DNA: TGCGCCAGCAGCCGGACGGGGGGGACCTACAATGAGCAGTTCTTC
CDR3 protein: CASSRTGGTYNEQFF

D gene: -
V gene: TRBV19
J gene: TRBJ1-1
clone size: -
CDR3 DNA: TGTGCCAGTAGTAATCTGAGGGTTGGGTGGGGGAATCTTGAAGCTTTCTTT
CDR3 protein: CASSNLRVGWGNLEAFF

D gene: TRBD1
V gene: TRBV10-3
J gene: TRBJ2-7
clone size: -
CDR3 DNA: TGTGCCATCAGTGAGGGACAGGACTACGAGCAGTACTTC
CDR3 protein: CAISEGQDYEQYF

D gene: TRBD2
V gene: TRBV5-1
J gene: TRBJ2-5
clone size: -
CDR3 DNA: TGCGCCAGCAGCTTGGGGCCGGGAGGGGAAGAGACCCAGTACTTC
CDR3 protein: CASSLGPGGEETQYF

D gene: TRBD2
V gene: TRBV27
J gene: TRBJ2-7
clone size: -
CDR3 DNA: TGTGCCAGCAGCTTCGGGCGGGAGCGCGAGCAGTACTTC
CDR3 protein: CASSFGREREQYF

D gene: TRBD1
V gene: TRBV2
J gene: TRBJ2-2
clone size: -
CDR3 DNA: TGTGCCAGCAGGCCGGACAGGGCGGGCACCGGGGAGCTGTTTTTT
CDR3 protein: CASRPDRAGTGELFF

D gene: TRBD1
V gene: TRBV6-6
J gene: TRBJ1-2
clone size: -
CDR3 DNA: TGTGCCAGCAGTTCCGGGACAGGGGGAACTGGCTACACCTTC
CDR3 protein: CASSSGTGGTGYTF

D gene: -
V gene: TRBV5-1
J gene: TRBJ2-7
clone size: -
CDR3 DNA: TGCGCCAGCAGCTTGACAGCCACTTCCTACGAGCAGTACTTC
CDR3 protein: CASSLTATSYEQYF